The 19 T cell receptor beta chains given below trace back to one sample, sequenced in a study of blood T cell repertoires in COVID-19. Profiling relied on immunoSEQ multiplex PCR, and the TCRdb table lists in-frame clones only, not all of them. Among over 120,000 clones listed, 76% were seen once. The material sequenced was peripheral blood. These receptor sequences come from a woman older than 75 with active or convalescent COVID-19.

This chain joins TRBV18 and TRBJ2-2; D unresolved. The ends were cut back, 2 bases at V and 1 base at J, with 11 bases in the middle. This CDR3 has 16 residues. Germline V gives CDR1 KGHSH, CDR2 LQKENI. DNA for the CDR3: TGTGCCAGCTCACCAATTGTCGCCAGGAACACCGGGGAGCTGTTTTTT. Its translation: CASSPIVARNTGELFF.

V gene TRBV9 combines with J gene TRBJ2-7; unclear D gene. CDR1 SGDLS and CDR2 YYNGEE come from the germline V gene. The CDR3 runs 14 residues. V was trimmed by 7 bases and J by 2 bases, leaving 16 bases between them. The CDR3 sequence is CASVQAVLPYEQYF. CDR3 DNA sequence: TGTGCCAGCGTCCAGGCAGTCCTTCCCTACGAGCAGTACTTC. The whole variable domain, remainder taken from reference TRBV9 and TRBJ2-7, is DSGVTQTPKHLITATGQRVTLRCSPRSGDLSVYWYQQSLDQGLQFLIQYYNGEERAKGNILERFSAQQFPDLHSELNLSSLELGDSALYFCASVQAVLPYEQYFGPGTRLTVT.

The V call is TRBV7-3, the J call TRBJ1-6, with a weak D call TRBD1 (5 bases). V was trimmed by 4 bases and J by 8 bases, leaving 24 bases between them. The germline V gene has CDR1 SGHTA and CDR2 FQGTGA. The CDR3 sequence is 18 residues long. The CDR3 protein is CASSSLLRGYSLYSPLHF. The CDR3 nucleotides read TGTGCCAGCAGCTCCCTCCTCCGGGGGTATTCCCTATATTCACCCCTCCACTTT.

V usage is TRBV5-1 and J usage is TRBJ1-2; a weak D match, TRBD1 (6 bases). V shed 4 bases and J shed 0 bases, with 13 bases lying between them. Germline loops: CDR1 SGHRS, CDR2 YFSETQ. This CDR3 is built from 15 residues. In DNA form, the CDR3 reads TGCGCCAGCAGCACCGGCAGGGGTTCTAACTATGGCTACACCTTC. This codes for CASSTGRGSNYGYTF.

In this sample, this clone turned up once. This chain uses TRBV6-2 or TRBV6-3 with TRBJ2-3; 7 nucleotides align to TRBD1. The germline gives CDR1 MNHEY, CDR2 SVGEGT. The CDR3 runs to 13 residues. The V segment lost 5 bases and the J segment 3 bases; nucleotides outside the gene matches: 2. CDR3 sequence reads: CASSRDRTDTQYF. The CDR3 DNA sequence: TGTGCCAGCAGTAGGGACAGAACAGATACGCAGTATTTT.

This chain links TRBV27 with TRBJ1-2, with D perhaps TRBD1 (5 bases). Per the germline V gene, CDR1 is MNHEY and CDR2 is SMNVEV (reference sequence). CDR3 length: 12 residues. V was clipped by 5 bases and J by 8 bases, with 12 bases between them. CDR3 amino acids: CASSTGFRGYTF. The CDR3 region has the DNA TGTGCCAGCAGTACAGGTTTTCGCGGCTACACCTTC.

This sequence joins TRBV4-2 and TRBJ1-2; possibly TRBD1 for D (5 bases). This CDR3 spans 14 amino acids. The V and J ends lost 1 base and 6 bases respectively, with 12 bases between them. Germline CDR1 and CDR2: LGHNA and YNFKEQ. In DNA form, the CDR3 reads TGTGCCAGCAGCCAAGTAGGGGAGGTAGATGGCTACACCTTC. This encodes CASSQVGEVDGYTF.

The rearrangement links TRBV28 to TRBJ1-1, with a tentative D call TRBD1 (5 bases). The germline V and J ends were trimmed by 6 bases and 5 bases, with 19 bases remaining between them. The CDR3 is 15 residues long. Looked up from germline, CDR1 is MDHEN and CDR2 is SYDVKM. The CDR3 bases are TGTGCCAGCAGCTACCACCTGGGGGGAGGGACTGAAGCTTTCTTT. It translates to CASSYHLGGGTEAFF.

This clone has just one count. This chain links TRBV6-2 or TRBV6-3 with TRBJ2-5; 14 positions agree with TRBD2. Per germline, CDR1 MNHEY and CDR2 SVGEGT. With 5 bases clipped from V and 5 bases from J, the junction kept 7 bases outside the gene matches. The CDR3 contains 16 residues. CDR3 in DNA: TGTGCCAGCAGTAGGACTAGCGGGGGGTTGTGGGAGACCCAGTACTTC. It codes for CASSRTSGGLWETQYF.

The J gene is TRBJ1-5, the V gene TRBV28; TRBD1 might be the D (5 bases). Germline CDR1 and CDR2: MDHEN and SYDVKM. This CDR3 has 15 amino acids. Trimming took off 6 bases at V and 6 bases at J, with 18 bases between the two ends. The CDR3 coding sequence is TGTGCCAGCAGGGGGTTTGGGGGAGGCAGTCAGCCCCAGCATTTT. Translated: CASRGFGGGSQPQHF.

This clone appeared a few times. The chain couples TRBV29-1 to TRBJ2-3, with 10 nucleotides matching TRBD2. V was pared by 5 bases and J by 5 bases, with 7 bases of the junction left unmatched. Germline V gene data show CDR1 as SQVTM and CDR2 as ANQGSEA. The CDR3 consists of 14 residues. In DNA form, the CDR3 reads TGCAGCGTTTCGACTAGCGGGTGGGTAGATACGCAGTATTTT. Translated: CSVSTSGWVDTQYF.

This clone has only a few counts. The DNA for the CDR3 is TGTGCCAGCAGCTTAGCACTCGGCTCTGGAAACACCATATATTTT. As protein: CASSLALGSGNTIYF. V usage is TRBV7-9 and J usage is TRBJ1-3; D not resolved. With 0 bases removed from V and 0 bases from J, the gap between germline ends came to 6 bases. The CDR3 is 15 amino acids. The germline V gene has CDR1 SEHNR and CDR2 FQNEAQ (reference sequence).

The chain links TRBV28 to TRBJ1-5; perhaps TRBD1 as D (5 bases). The CDR3 is made up of 15 amino acids. From germline, CDR1 is MDHEN and CDR2 SYDVKM. V lost 4 bases to trimming and J lost 2 bases, with 12 bases between them. The DNA of the CDR3 is TGTGCCAGCAGTTGGGACTCCGCAGGCAATCAGCCCCAGCATTTT. Translated: CASSWDSAGNQPQHF. Full variable domain (remainder filled in from reference TRBV28 and TRBJ1-5): DVKVTQSSRYLVKRTGEKVFLECVQDMDHENMFWYRQDPGLGLRLIYFSYDVKMKEKGDIPEGYSVSREKKERFSLILESASTNQTSMYLCASSWDSAGNQPQHFGDGTRLSIL.

The rearrangement joins TRBV5-1 to TRBJ2-1, with D possibly matching TRBD1 (6 bases). Germline CDR1 is SGHRS and CDR2 is YFSETQ. V was pared by 2 bases and J by 6 bases, with 9 bases between. The CDR3 spans 13 residues. Written as DNA, the CDR3 is TGCGCCAGCAGCTTAACGACAGGCAATGAGCAGTTCTTC. As protein: CASSLTTGNEQFF.

This chain uses TRBV12-3 or TRBV12-4 with TRBJ1-2, with 8 bases identical to TRBD1. V dropped 6 bases and J dropped 5; count of bases not matched to a gene: 2. The CDR3 length is 12 residues. This CDR3 is CASSRTGYGYTF. The CDR3 DNA reads TGTGCCAGCAGCAGGACAGGGTATGGCTACACCTTC.

V is TRBV7-2 and J is TRBJ2-1; 12 nucleotides match TRBD2. CDR1 and CDR2 (germline): SGHTA, FQGNSA. The trim removed 1 base at V and 0 bases at J, leaving 4 bases unmatched. The CDR3 is 18 amino acids. The CDR3 reads CASSLVPSGGASYNEQFF. CDR3 in DNA: TGTGCCAGCAGCTTAGTCCCTAGCGGGGGGGCCTCCTACAATGAGCAGTTCTTC.

CDR3 nucleotides: TGTGCCAGCAGGAAAGCGGGGGGGGGCACAGATACGCAGTATTTT. It translates to CASRKAGGGTDTQYF. The chain couples TRBV5-4 to TRBJ2-3, with 10 bases aligning to TRBD2. CDR3 size: 15 residues. Losses at the gene ends were 5 bases for V and 1 base for J; bases not matched to a gene: 4. The germline CDR1 and CDR2 sequences are SGHNT and YYREEE (reference sequence).

The chain has TRBV6-5 and TRBJ1-5; D not resolved. V dropped 5 bases and J dropped 2 bases, with 10 bases sitting between them. The CDR3 loop spans 14 amino acids. CDR1 MNHEY and CDR2 SVGAGI come from the germline V gene. The CDR3 DNA follows: TGTGCCAGCAGTCAACGGTCGGGCAATCAGCCCCAGCATTTT. Amino acid sequence: CASSQRSGNQPQHF.

This clone was detected a few times. V and J are TRBV7-2 and TRBJ1-5; D might be TRBD1 (6 bases). Between the trimmed V and J ends, which lost 1 base and 1 base, there was a span of 8 bases. Germline values: CDR1 SGHTA, CDR2 FQGNSA. This CDR3 region has 15 residues. CDR3 residues: CASSLDQGSNQPQHF. CDR3 sequence (DNA): TGTGCCAGCAGCTTAGATCAGGGGAGCAATCAGCCCCAGCATTTT.